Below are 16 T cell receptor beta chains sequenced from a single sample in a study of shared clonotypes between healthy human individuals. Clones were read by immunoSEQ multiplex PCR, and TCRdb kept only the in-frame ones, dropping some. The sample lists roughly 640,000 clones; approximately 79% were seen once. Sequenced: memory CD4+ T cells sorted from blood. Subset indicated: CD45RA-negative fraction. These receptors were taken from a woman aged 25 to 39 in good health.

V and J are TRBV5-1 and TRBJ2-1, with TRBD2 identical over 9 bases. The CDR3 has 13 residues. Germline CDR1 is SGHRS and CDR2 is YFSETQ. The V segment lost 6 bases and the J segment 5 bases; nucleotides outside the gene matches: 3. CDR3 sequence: CASTSGMDNEQFF. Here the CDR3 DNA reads TGCGCCAGCACTAGCGGGATGGACAATGAGCAGTTCTTC.

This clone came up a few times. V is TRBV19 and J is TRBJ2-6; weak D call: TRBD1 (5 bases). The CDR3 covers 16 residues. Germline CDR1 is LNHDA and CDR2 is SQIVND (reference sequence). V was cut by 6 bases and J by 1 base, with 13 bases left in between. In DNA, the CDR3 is TGTGCCAGTAGGGCAGGGTCAAGGTCTGGGGCCAACGTCCTGACTTTC. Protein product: CASRAGSRSGANVLTF.

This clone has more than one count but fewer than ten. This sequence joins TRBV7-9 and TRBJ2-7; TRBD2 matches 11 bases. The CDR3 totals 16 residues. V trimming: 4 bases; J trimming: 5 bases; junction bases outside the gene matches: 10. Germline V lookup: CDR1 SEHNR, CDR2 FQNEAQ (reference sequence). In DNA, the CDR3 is TGTGCCAGCAGCTCCACTCCGGGACTAGCGGTTGACGAGCAGTACTTC. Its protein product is CASSSTPGLAVDEQYF.

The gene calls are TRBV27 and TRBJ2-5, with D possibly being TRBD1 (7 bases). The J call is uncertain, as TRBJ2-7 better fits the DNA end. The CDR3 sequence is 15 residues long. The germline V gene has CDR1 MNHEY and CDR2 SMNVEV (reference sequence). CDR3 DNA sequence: TGTGCCAGCAGTCCCCGGACAGGTTCGGGACTCGAGCAGTACTTC. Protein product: CASSPRTGSGLEQYF.

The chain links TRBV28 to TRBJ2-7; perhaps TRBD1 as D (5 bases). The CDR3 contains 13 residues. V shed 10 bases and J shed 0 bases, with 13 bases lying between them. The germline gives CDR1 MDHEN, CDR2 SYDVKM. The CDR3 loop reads CATRAQSSYEQYF. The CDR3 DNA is TGTGCCACCAGGGCCCAAAGCTCCTACGAGCAGTACTTC.

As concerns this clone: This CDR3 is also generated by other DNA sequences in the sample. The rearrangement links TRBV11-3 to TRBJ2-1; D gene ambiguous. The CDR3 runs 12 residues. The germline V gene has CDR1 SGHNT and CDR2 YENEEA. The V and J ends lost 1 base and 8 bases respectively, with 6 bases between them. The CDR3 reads CASSLGSYEQFF. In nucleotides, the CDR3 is TGTGCCAGCAGCTTAGGTTCCTATGAGCAGTTCTTC.

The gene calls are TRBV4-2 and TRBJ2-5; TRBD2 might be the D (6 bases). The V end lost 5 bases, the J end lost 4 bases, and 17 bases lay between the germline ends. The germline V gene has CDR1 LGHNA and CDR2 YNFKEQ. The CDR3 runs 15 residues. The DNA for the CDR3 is TGTGCCAGCAGCACGGGTATGGGGGAGGCAGAGACCCAGTACTTC. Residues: CASSTGMGEAETQYF.

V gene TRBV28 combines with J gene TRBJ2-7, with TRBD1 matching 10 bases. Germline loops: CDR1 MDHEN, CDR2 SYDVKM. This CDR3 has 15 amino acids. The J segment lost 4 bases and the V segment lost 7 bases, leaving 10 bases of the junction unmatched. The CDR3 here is CASNLISGQGYEQYF. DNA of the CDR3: TGTGCCAGCAATCTTATTTCGGGACAGGGGTACGAGCAGTACTTC.

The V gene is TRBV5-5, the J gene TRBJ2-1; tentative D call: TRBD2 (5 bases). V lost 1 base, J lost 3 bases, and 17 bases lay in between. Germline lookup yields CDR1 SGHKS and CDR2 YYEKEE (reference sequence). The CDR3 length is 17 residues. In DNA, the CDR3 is TGTGCCAGCAGCTTGATAGAGCGGTCCTTGATCTACAATGAGCAGTTCTTC. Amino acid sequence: CASSLIERSLIYNEQFF.

CDR3 loop: CATSGQFNEAFF. Here the CDR3 DNA reads TGTGCCACCTCCGGCCAATTTAATGAAGCTTTCTTT. This chain uses TRBV5-5 with TRBJ1-1; no reliable D call. The CDR3 totals 12 residues. Germline values: CDR1 SGHKS, CDR2 YYEKEE (reference sequence). The V and J ends lost 9 bases and 7 bases respectively, with 16 bases between them.

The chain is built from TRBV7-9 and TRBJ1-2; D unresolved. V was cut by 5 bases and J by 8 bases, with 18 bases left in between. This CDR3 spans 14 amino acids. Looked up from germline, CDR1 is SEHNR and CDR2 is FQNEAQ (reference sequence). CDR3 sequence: CASSLEQPSGGYTF. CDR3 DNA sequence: TGTGCCAGCAGCCTCGAACAGCCTTCGGGGGGCTACACCTTC.

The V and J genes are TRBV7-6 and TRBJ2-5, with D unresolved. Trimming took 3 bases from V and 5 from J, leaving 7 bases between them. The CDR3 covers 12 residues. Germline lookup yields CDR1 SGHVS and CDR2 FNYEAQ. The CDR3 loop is CASSFPGETQYF. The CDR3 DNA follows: TGTGCCAGCAGCTTTCCCGGGGAGACCCAGTACTTC.

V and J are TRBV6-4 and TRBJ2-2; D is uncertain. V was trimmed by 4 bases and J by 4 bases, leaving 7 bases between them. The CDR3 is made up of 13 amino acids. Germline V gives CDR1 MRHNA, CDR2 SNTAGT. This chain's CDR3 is CASSVDGTGELFF. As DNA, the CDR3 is TGTGCCAGCAGTGTAGACGGCACCGGGGAGCTGTTTTTT.

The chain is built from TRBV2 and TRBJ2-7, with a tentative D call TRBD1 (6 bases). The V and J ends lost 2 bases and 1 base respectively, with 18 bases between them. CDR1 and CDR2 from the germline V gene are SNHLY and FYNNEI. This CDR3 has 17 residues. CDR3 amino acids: CASSEPADRSTSYEQYF. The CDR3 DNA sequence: TGTGCCAGCAGTGAACCCGCCGACAGGTCCACTTCCTACGAGCAGTACTTC.

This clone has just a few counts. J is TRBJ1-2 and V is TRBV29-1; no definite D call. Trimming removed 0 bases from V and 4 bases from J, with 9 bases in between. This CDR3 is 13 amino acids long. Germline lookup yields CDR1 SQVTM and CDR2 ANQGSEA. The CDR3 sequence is CSVEDRASYGYTF. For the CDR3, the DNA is TGCAGCGTTGAAGACAGAGCGTCCTATGGCTACACCTTC.

The CDR3 DNA is TGTGCCAGCAGCCAACAGTGGATCGGGAGTCGGGCCACAGATACGCAGTATTTT. It codes for CASSQQWIGSRATDTQYF. The chain has TRBV4-2 and TRBJ2-3, with TRBD2 as a possible D gene (6 bases). CDR1 is LGHNA, CDR2 YNFKEQ, per germline. This CDR3 contains 18 residues. V lost 2 bases, J lost 2 bases, and 20 bases lay in between.